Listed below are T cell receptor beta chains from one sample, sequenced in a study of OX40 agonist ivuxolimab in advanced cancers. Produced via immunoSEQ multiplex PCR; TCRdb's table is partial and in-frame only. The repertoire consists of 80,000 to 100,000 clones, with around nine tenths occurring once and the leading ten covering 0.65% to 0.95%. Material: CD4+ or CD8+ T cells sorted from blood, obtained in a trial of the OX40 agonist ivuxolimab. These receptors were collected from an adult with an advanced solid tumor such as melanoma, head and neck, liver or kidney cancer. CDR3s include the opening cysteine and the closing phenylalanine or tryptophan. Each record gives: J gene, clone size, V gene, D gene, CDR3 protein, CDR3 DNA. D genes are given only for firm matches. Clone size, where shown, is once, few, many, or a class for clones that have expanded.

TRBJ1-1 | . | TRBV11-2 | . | CASSRLSRRGKVFF | TGTGCCAGCAGCCGCCTGTCCCGGCGGGGCAAAGTTTTCTTT
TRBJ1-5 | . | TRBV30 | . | CAWSPQEDQPQHF | TGTGCCTGGAGTCCACAGGAGGATCAGCCCCAGCATTTT
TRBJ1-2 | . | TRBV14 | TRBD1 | CASSRTQGYGYTF | TGTGCCAGCAGCAGAACACAGGGGTATGGCTACACCTTC
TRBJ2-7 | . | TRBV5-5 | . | CASSPRTYEQYF | TGTGCCAGCAGCCCCCGAACCTACGAGCAGTACTTC
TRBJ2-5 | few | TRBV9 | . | CASSVDLDPQGETQYF | TGTGCCAGCAGCGTAGACCTGGACCCTCAAGGGGAGACCCAGTACTTC
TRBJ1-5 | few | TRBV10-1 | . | CASKAGQFQPQHF | TGCGCCAGCAAGGCAGGACAGTTTCAGCCCCAGCATTTT
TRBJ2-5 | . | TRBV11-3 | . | CASSPGSGGLRETQYF | TGTGCCAGCAGCCCCGGGTCAGGGGGACTACGAGAGACCCAGTACTTC
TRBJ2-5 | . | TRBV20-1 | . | CSALGRETQYF | TGCAGTGCTCTGGGCAGGGAGACCCAGTACTTC
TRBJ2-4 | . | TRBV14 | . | CASSRPGGGKNIQYF | TGTGCCAGCAGCCGGCCGGGGGGCGGCAAAAACATTCAGTACTTC
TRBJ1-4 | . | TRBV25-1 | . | CASSDLEGSNEKLFF | TGTGCCAGCAGTGATCTTGAGGGTTCGAATGAAAAACTGTTTTTT
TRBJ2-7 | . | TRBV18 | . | CASSPDGGRAGEQYF | TGTGCCAGCTCACCAGACGGGGGGCGAGCCGGCGAGCAGTACTTC
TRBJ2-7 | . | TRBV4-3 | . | CASSQEERTAQYF | TGCGCCAGCAGCCAAGAAGAAAGGACAGCACAATACTTC
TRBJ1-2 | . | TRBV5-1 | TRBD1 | CASSLIQGAYGYTF | TGCGCCAGCAGCTTGATACAGGGGGCCTATGGCTACACCTTC
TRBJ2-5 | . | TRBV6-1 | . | CASSEGVGSGDQETQYF | TGTGCCAGCAGTGAAGGGGTCGGAAGTGGCGACCAAGAGACCCAGTACTTC
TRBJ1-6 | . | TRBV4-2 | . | CASSQDRLLSGGNNSPLHF | TGTGCCAGCAGCCAAGACAGGTTGCTGTCGGGAGGCAATAATTCACCCCTCCACTTT
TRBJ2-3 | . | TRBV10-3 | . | CAISESSTDTQYF | TGTGCCATCAGTGAGTCAAGCACAGATACGCAGTATTTT